This passage covers 19 T cell receptor beta chains from one sample sequenced in a study of regulatory T cells in long-lasting Graves disease. Specified time point: newly diagnosed GD, antithyroid drugs for less than 3 months. Isolated PBMC RNA provided the starting material for the TCR library. Assembly of TCR beta libraries relied on iRepertoire HTBI primers together with Arm-PCR of CDR3 regions. One entry per CDR3 protein results from TCRdb running MiXCR on the multiplex PCR reads. The sample contains around 400,000 distinct CDR3 sequences, 15% of which appear only once. The sample here was peripheral blood mononuclear cells (PBMCs), taken at new diagnosis, from a patient treated with antithyroid drugs. The receptors stem from a female donor with Graves disease.

This clonotype was counted at least ten times. V and J are TRBV6-2 or TRBV6-3 and TRBJ2-7; D remains unclear. The CDR3 has 13 amino acids. V lost 3 bases, J lost 4 bases, and 10 bases lay in between. CDR1 is MNHEY and CDR2 is SVGEGT in the germline V gene. The CDR3 loop reads CASSYNRGYEQYF. In nucleotides, the CDR3 is TGTGCCAGCAGTTATAACAGAGGATACGAGCAGTACTTC.

This clonotype appeared many times. V usage is TRBV12-5 and J usage is TRBJ1-1; D unresolved. This CDR3 is 14 amino acids long. The V gene's germline CDR1 is LGHNT and CDR2 FRNRAP. Trimming stripped 0 bases from V and 1 base from J, with 6 bases between. The CDR3 nucleotides read TGTGCTAGTGGTTTGGTAGCGTCGAACACTGAAGCTTTCTTT. Translated, it gives CASGLVASNTEAFF.

This clonotype was counted at least ten times. The gene calls are TRBV27 and TRBJ2-7; D is unclear. V shed 6 bases and J shed 2 bases, with 17 bases lying between them. Germline-derived CDR1 and CDR2 are MNHEY and SMNVEV (reference sequence). This CDR3 spans 15 amino acids. As DNA, the CDR3 is TGTGCCAGCAGCTTGATGTTGGGCAATACCTACGAGCAGTACTTC. It yields the protein CASSLMLGNTYEQYF.

There are many counts of this clonotype. This chain uses TRBV12-3 or TRBV12-4 with TRBJ1-5; D is unresolved. The CDR3 extends over 14 amino acids. V gave up 2 bases and J gave up 9 bases, with 14 bases separating them. The CDR3 spells CASSLRQAPRPQHF. The CDR3 region has the DNA TGTGCCAGCAGTTTAAGGCAGGCTCCCAGGCCCCAGCATTTT.

This clonotype has at least ten counts. The gene calls are TRBV5-1 and TRBJ2-4; TRBD1 matches at 7 bases. Germline CDR1 and CDR2: SGHRS and YFSETQ. With V trimmed by 4 bases and J by 6 bases, 10 bases remained unmatched. There are 15 residues in the CDR3. This CDR3 reads CASSPEANRGNIQYF. The CDR3 nucleotides are TGCGCCAGCAGCCCCGAGGCCAACAGGGGAAACATTCAGTACTTC.

This clonotype was found many times. The V and J genes are TRBV12-3 or TRBV12-4 and TRBJ2-3; the match to TRBD2 covers 15 bases. Trimming removed 4 bases from V and 1 base from J; junction bases left unmatched: 3. The CDR3 consists of 17 residues. CDR3 protein: CASSSGLAGGGTDTQYF. CDR3 in DNA: TGTGCCAGCAGTTCGGGACTAGCGGGGGGAGGCACAGATACGCAGTATTTT.

Many counts were recorded for this clonotype. J is TRBJ2-7 and V is TRBV12-3 or TRBV12-4, with D possibly being TRBD1 (6 bases). The CDR3 loop spans 13 amino acids. The V and J ends lost 2 bases and 5 bases respectively, with 10 bases between them. CDR3 DNA: TGTGCCAGCAGTTTACAGGGGATGGACGAGCAGTACTTC. As protein: CASSLQGMDEQYF.

This clonotype turned up a few times. The chain links TRBV12-5 to TRBJ2-5; weak D call: TRBD2 (6 bases). This CDR3 is 14 amino acids long. Germline values: CDR1 LGHNT, CDR2 FRNRAP. Trimming took 7 bases from V and 4 from J, leaving 16 bases between them. The CDR3 loop is CASAREKSGETQYF. CDR3 coding DNA: TGTGCTAGTGCCCGGGAGAAAAGCGGAGAGACCCAGTACTTC.

The J gene is TRBJ2-1, the V gene TRBV7-9, with D perhaps assigned TRBD1 or TRBD2 (7 bases each). Germline V gene lookup returns CDR1 SEHNR and CDR2 FQNEAQ (reference sequence). Trimming removed 4 bases from V and 6 bases from J, with 19 bases in between. The CDR3 is made up of 16 amino acids. The CDR3 spells CASSSTQGGPGNEQFF. DNA for the CDR3: TGTGCCAGCAGCTCGACCCAGGGGGGGCCCGGCAATGAGCAGTTCTTC. Based on the CDR3 plus reference TRBV7-9 and TRBJ2-1, the full variable domain is DTGVSQNPRHKITKRGQNVTFRCDPISEHNRLYWYRQTLGQGPEFLTYFQNEAQLEKSRLLSDRFSAERPKGSFSTLEIQRTEQGDSAMYLCASSSTQGGPGNEQFFGPGTRLTVL.

In this sample, this clonotype turned up many times. This chain links TRBV7-9 with TRBJ2-2; no clear D gene. V lost 2 bases and J 5 bases, leaving 6 bases between the germline ends. CDR1 is SEHNR, CDR2 FQNEAQ, per germline (reference sequence). The CDR3 is made up of 13 amino acids. As DNA, the CDR3 is TGTGCCAGCAGCTTATCCCTTACCGGGGAGCTGTTTTTT. Translated, it gives CASSLSLTGELFF.

This clonotype was detected ten times or more. This rearrangement joins TRBV27 to TRBJ1-1; D gene ambiguous. This CDR3 has 15 amino acids. Looked up from germline, CDR1 is MNHEY and CDR2 is SMNVEV (reference sequence). V was trimmed by 0 bases and J by 0 bases, leaving 8 bases between them. This chain's CDR3 is CASSLSVVMNTEAFF. As DNA, the CDR3 is TGTGCCAGCAGTTTATCTGTAGTCATGAACACTGAAGCTTTCTTT.

This clonotype occurred many times. The chain couples TRBV5-5 to TRBJ1-6; unclear D gene. Germline CDR1 and CDR2: SGHKS and YYEKEE (reference sequence). The CDR3 totals 12 residues. Trimming left V 5 bases short and J 6 bases short, with 6 bases between. The CDR3 region has the DNA TGTGCCAGCAGGCTGGGTAATTCACCCCTCCACTTT. The encoded protein is CASRLGNSPLHF. The entire variable domain, with the rest obtained from reference TRBV5-5 and TRBJ1-6, is as follows: DAGVTQSPTHLIKTRGQQVTLRCSPISGHKSVSWYQQVLGQGPQFIFQYYEKEERGRGNFPDRFSARQFPNYSSELNVNALLLGDSALYLCASRLGNSPLHFGNGTRLTVT.

This clonotype was observed at least ten times. This CDR3 is CASSQAAYLGTGPNTEAFF. The CDR3 DNA reads TGCGCCAGCAGCCAAGCGGCCTACTTAGGGACAGGCCCAAACACTGAAGCTTTCTTT. The V call is TRBV4-1, the J call TRBJ1-1, with 8 bases aligning to TRBD1. The germline V gene has CDR1 MGHRA and CDR2 YSYEKL. Losses at the gene ends were 1 base for V and 2 bases for J; bases not matched to a gene: 15. The CDR3 is 19 amino acids.

This chain joins TRBV28 and TRBJ1-6, with TRBD1 identical over 7 bases. In germline, CDR1 is MDHEN, CDR2 SYDVKM. The CDR3 loop spans 15 amino acids. Trimming at V came to 5 bases and at J to 9 bases, leaving 10 bases not matched to a gene. The CDR3 DNA reads TGTGCCAGCAGTCATACAGGGGAGTATCGTTCACCCCTCCACTTT. Protein sequence: CASSHTGEYRSPLHF. The variable domain in full, with the rest retrieved from reference TRBV28 and TRBJ1-6, is DVKVTQSSRYLVKRTGEKVFLECVQDMDHENMFWYRQDPGLGLRLIYFSYDVKMKEKGDIPEGYSVSREKKERFSLILESASTNQTSMYLCASSHTGEYRSPLHFGNGTRLTVT.

There are many counts of this clonotype. This chain links TRBV28 with TRBJ1-1; the D gene is possibly TRBD1 (6 bases). This CDR3 region has 13 residues. Germline CDR1 MDHEN, CDR2 SYDVKM. Trimming removed 7 bases at V and 5 bases at J, with 14 bases between. In DNA form, the CDR3 reads TGTGCCAGCACCTTAACAGGGTATACTGAAGCTTTCTTT. Translated, it gives CASTLTGYTEAFF.

This clonotype was seen repeatedly, ten times or more. This chain links TRBV9 with TRBJ2-7; 7 positions match TRBD2. The CDR3 has 15 residues. Germline loops: CDR1 SGDLS, CDR2 YYNGEE. The V and J ends lost 0 bases and 2 bases, in that order; junction bases with no gene match: 5. This CDR3 is CASSVGGGSTYEQYF. The CDR3 coding sequence is TGTGCCAGCAGCGTAGGAGGCGGGAGTACCTACGAGCAGTACTTC.

In its sample, this clonotype was seen many times. V usage is TRBV12-3 or TRBV12-4 and J usage is TRBJ1-6; possible D gene TRBD1, 5 bases. Trimming removed 2 bases at V and 5 bases at J, with 7 bases between. CDR3 length equals 14 residues. This chain's CDR3 is CASSLRGHNSPLHF. CDR3 in DNA: TGTGCCAGCAGTTTAAGGGGCCATAATTCACCCCTCCACTTT.

This clonotype was counted ten times or more. The chain couples TRBV12-3 or TRBV12-4 to TRBJ1-6; D may be TRBD1 (6 bases). This CDR3 contains 14 residues. V lost 6 bases, J lost 10 bases, and 16 bases lay in between. The chain's CDR3 is CASRPPGAGSPLHF. In DNA form, the CDR3 reads TGTGCCAGCAGACCCCCAGGGGCAGGATCACCCCTCCACTTT.

This clonotype was picked up many times. V and J are TRBV20-1 and TRBJ2-7; D is tentatively TRBD1 or TRBD2 (5 bases each). Trimming took 5 bases from V and 12 from J, leaving 17 bases between them. Germline loops: CDR1 DFQATT, CDR2 SNEGSKA (reference sequence). The length of the CDR3 is 11 residues. The CDR3 sequence: CSAEPDNGMYF. The CDR3 DNA sequence: TGCAGTGCTGAGCCGGACAACGGGATGTACTTC.